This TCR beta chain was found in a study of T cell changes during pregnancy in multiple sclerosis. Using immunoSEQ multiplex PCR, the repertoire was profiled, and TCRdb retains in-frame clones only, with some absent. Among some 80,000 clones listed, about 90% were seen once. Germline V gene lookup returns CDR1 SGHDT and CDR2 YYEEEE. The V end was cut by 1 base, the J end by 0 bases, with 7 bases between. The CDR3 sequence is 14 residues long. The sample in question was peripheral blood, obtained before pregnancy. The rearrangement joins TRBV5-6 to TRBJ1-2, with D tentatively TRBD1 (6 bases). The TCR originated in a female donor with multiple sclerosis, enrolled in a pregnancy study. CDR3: CASSLPGANYGYTF. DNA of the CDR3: TGTGCCAGCAGCTTGCCAGGGGCTAACTATGGCTACACCTTC.